The next 25 T cell receptor beta chains were all read from a single sample in a study of blood T cell repertoires in COVID-19. TCRdb's copy holds only in-frame clones and misses some; the assay was immunoSEQ multiplex PCR. The repertoire has 150,000 to 200,000 clones, 70% to 90% of them found once; the top ten carry 2.5% to 3%. The sequencing sample was made of peripheral blood. Receptor source: a woman over 75 with COVID-19, enrolled during active disease.

The V call is TRBV11-2, the J call TRBJ1-2; D is perhaps TRBD1 (6 bases). V lost 5 bases, J lost 1 base, and 20 bases lay in between. Looked up from germline, CDR1 is SGHAT and CDR2 is FQNNGV. This CDR3 has 17 residues. The CDR3 is CASSTVRGPANNYGYTF. The CDR3 region has the DNA TGTGCCAGCAGCACGGTCAGGGGCCCAGCTAATAACTATGGCTACACCTTC.

V is TRBV5-6 and J is TRBJ2-2; TRBD2 aligns across 12 bases. CDR1 and CDR2 from the germline V gene are SGHDT and YYEEEE. Unmatched junction bases numbered 4, after V lost 1 base and J lost 3 bases. The CDR3 spans 17 residues. Here the CDR3 DNA reads TGTGCCAGCAGCTTGCAAGGACTAGCGGGGTACACCGGGGAGCTGTTTTTT. It codes for CASSLQGLAGYTGELFF.

V usage is TRBV5-1 and J usage is TRBJ1-2; D remains ambiguous. Trimming removed 0 bases from V and 4 bases from J, with 10 bases in between. Looked up from germline, CDR1 is SGHRS and CDR2 is YFSETQ. This CDR3 is built from 14 residues. In DNA, the CDR3 is TGCGCCAGCAGCTTGGCCGGAGTATCCTATGGCTACACCTTC. It specifies CASSLAGVSYGYTF. The full variable domain, with the rest looked up from reference TRBV5-1 and TRBJ1-2, is KAGVTQTPRYLIKTRGQQVTLSCSPISGHRSVSWYQQTPGQGLQFLFEYFSETQRNKGNFPGRFSGRQFSNSRSEMNVSTLELGDSALYLCASSLAGVSYGYTFGSGTRLTVV.

This chain connects TRBV27 to TRBJ1-1; a weak D match, TRBD1 (6 bases). V was trimmed by 5 bases and J by 0 bases, leaving 16 bases between them. The V gene's germline CDR1 is MNHEY and CDR2 SMNVEV (reference sequence). CDR3 length: 16 amino acids. The CDR3 loop reads CASSERLQGVNTEAFF. CDR3 in DNA: TGTGCCAGCAGTGAGCGACTACAGGGTGTGAACACTGAAGCTTTCTTT.

A single count supports this clone. The chain uses TRBV5-1 and TRBJ1-3; D uncertain. V lost 0 bases and J 0 bases, leaving 10 bases between the germline ends. The germline V gene encodes CDR1 SGHRS and CDR2 YFSETQ. This CDR3 contains 16 residues. The CDR3 sequence is CASSLAATHSGNTIYF. The CDR3 DNA follows: TGCGCCAGCAGCTTGGCCGCCACACACTCTGGAAACACCATATATTTT.

The genes are TRBV7-6 and TRBJ1-3; perhaps TRBD1 as D (5 bases). CDR3 length equals 18 residues. The germline V and J ends were trimmed by 0 bases and 0 bases, with 15 bases remaining between them. The germline V gene has CDR1 SGHVS and CDR2 FNYEAQ. The CDR3 DNA follows: TGTGCCAGCAGCTTAGCGACCCTACAGGAAAGCTCTGGAAACACCATATATTTT. This translates into CASSLATLQESSGNTIYF.

This clone has a handful of counts. The V gene is TRBV7-2, the J gene TRBJ2-7, with D possibly being TRBD2 (6 bases). This CDR3 contains 12 residues. Germline values: CDR1 SGHTA, CDR2 FQGNSA. V shed 1 base and J shed 10 bases, with 11 bases lying between them. The DNA for the CDR3 is TGTGCCAGCAGCTTAGGGGACTTAGGCCAGTACTTC. This codes for CASSLGDLGQYF. Full variable domain (rest looked up from reference TRBV7-2 and TRBJ2-7): GAGVSQSPSNKVTEKGKDVELRCDPISGHTALYWYRQSLGQGLEFLIYFQGNSAPDKSGLPSDRFSAERTGGSVSTLTIQRTQQEDSAVYLCASSLGDLGQYFGPGTRLTVT.

This chain uses TRBV19 with TRBJ2-7; D is perhaps TRBD2 (6 bases). The V and J ends lost 9 bases and 2 bases respectively, with 11 bases between them. Germline CDR1 and CDR2: LNHDA and SQIVND (reference sequence). The length of the CDR3 is 12 residues. The CDR3 DNA is TGTGCCAGCGGAGCGGGCCCCTACGAGCAGTACTTC. This sequence encodes CASGAGPYEQYF.

The chain joins TRBV28 to TRBJ1-5; TRBD1 aligns across 7 bases. This CDR3 has 15 residues. CDR1 is MDHEN and CDR2 is SYDVKM in the germline V gene. V lost 2 bases to trimming and J lost 3 bases; unmatched junction nucleotides: 4. The CDR3 is CASSLGGGANQPQHF. The CDR3, as DNA: TGTGCCAGCAGTTTAGGAGGGGGCGCCAATCAGCCCCAGCATTTT.

J is TRBJ2-3 and V is TRBV5-4; TRBD2 matches 9 bases. This CDR3 is built from 15 residues. Trimming removed 2 bases from V and 1 base from J; junction bases left unmatched: 2. The V gene's germline CDR1 is SGHNT and CDR2 YYREEE (reference sequence). Here the CDR3 reads CASSFSGSRTDTQYF. In DNA form, the CDR3 reads TGTGCCAGCAGCTTTAGCGGGAGCCGCACAGATACGCAGTATTTT.

This chain uses TRBV10-3 with TRBJ2-7; 7 bases agree with TRBD1. From germline, CDR1 is ENHRY and CDR2 SYGVKD. This CDR3 contains 15 residues. The V and J ends lost 3 bases and 5 bases, in that order; junction bases with no gene match: 10. CDR3 nucleotide sequence: TGTGCCATCAGTGACTTCACAGGGGACCTGCACGAGCAGTACTTC. This encodes CAISDFTGDLHEQYF.

CDR3 sequence (DNA): TGTGCCAGCAGCTTTCCCACCGGAGGACTAGCAACAGATACGCAGTATTTT. It codes for CASSFPTGGLATDTQYF. The chain joins TRBV7-6 to TRBJ2-3; 8 bases fit TRBD2. Germline V gene data show CDR1 as SGHVS and CDR2 as FNYEAQ. V lost 3 bases, J lost 3 bases, and 11 bases stayed unmatched. The CDR3 totals 17 residues.

The J gene is TRBJ1-6, the V gene TRBV14; tentative D call: TRBD1 (5 bases). Per germline, CDR1 SGHDN and CDR2 FVKESK. This CDR3 region has 16 residues. V was clipped by 4 bases and J by 9 bases, with 19 bases between them. Written as DNA, the CDR3 is TGTGCCAGCAGCCGACGCGGACAACTCGGTGGTTCACCCCTCCACTTT. It yields the protein CASSRRGQLGGSPLHF.

This chain links TRBV12-3 or TRBV12-4 with TRBJ1-2; 8 positions match TRBD1. Trimming took 7 bases from V and 8 from J; bases not matched to a gene: 9. This CDR3 spans 13 amino acids. CDR3 amino acids: CASTRSSGGGYTF. The CDR3 region has the DNA TGTGCCAGCACCCGGTCCTCAGGGGGCGGCTACACCTTC.

The gene calls are TRBV5-5 and TRBJ2-7; D perhaps matches TRBD2 (5 bases). The CDR3 contains 13 residues. V shed 1 base and J shed 3 bases, with 8 bases lying between them. Germline V gene data show CDR1 as SGHKS and CDR2 as YYEKEE (reference sequence). In DNA, the CDR3 is TGTGCCAGCAGCTTGTCGGGAATCTACGAGCAGTACTTC. This translates into CASSLSGIYEQYF.

This rearrangement joins TRBV6-2 or TRBV6-3 to TRBJ2-7, with 9 bases that match TRBD1. The J segment lost 1 base and the V segment lost 5 bases, leaving 6 bases of the junction unmatched. This CDR3 is built from 15 residues. Germline V lookup: CDR1 MNHEY, CDR2 SVGEGT. CDR3 loop: CASSRRGQGSYEQYF. CDR3 DNA: TGTGCCAGCAGTAGGAGGGGACAGGGATCCTACGAGCAGTACTTC.

This sequence joins TRBV9 and TRBJ1-6; D uncertain. The CDR3 totals 14 residues. Trimming shortened V by 0 bases and J by 8 bases, and 9 bases separated the two germline ends. From germline, CDR1 is SGDLS and CDR2 YYNGEE. This chain's CDR3 is CASSVEAGYSPLHF. The CDR3 region has the DNA TGTGCCAGCAGCGTAGAAGCAGGTTATTCACCCCTCCACTTT. The entire variable domain, with the rest obtained from reference TRBV9 and TRBJ1-6, is as follows: DSGVTQTPKHLITATGQRVTLRCSPRSGDLSVYWYQQSLDQGLQFLIQYYNGEERAKGNILERFSAQQFPDLHSELNLSSLELGDSALYFCASSVEAGYSPLHFGNGTRLTVT.

This clone was counted once. V is TRBV7-9 and J is TRBJ1-1, with a possible D match to TRBD1 (6 bases). This CDR3 contains 13 residues. Trimming removed 1 base at V and 8 bases at J, with 11 bases between. The V gene's germline CDR1 is SEHNR and CDR2 FQNEAQ (reference sequence). DNA for the CDR3: TGTGCCAGCAGCTTAGTGCCGGACAGCGAAGCTTTCTTT. It codes for CASSLVPDSEAFF.

The CDR3 DNA sequence: TGTGCCAGCAGCCTCGGGACTAGCGGGAGAGATACGCAGTATTTT. Translation: CASSLGTSGRDTQYF. This chain connects TRBV5-5 to TRBJ2-3, with 14 bases that match TRBD2. The CDR3 covers 15 residues. With 4 bases clipped from V and 5 bases from J, the junction kept 3 bases outside the gene matches. Germline assignment: CDR1 SGHKS and CDR2 YYEKEE (reference sequence).

This clone was counted a few times. The V and J genes are TRBV2 and TRBJ1-6, with D perhaps matching TRBD1 (5 bases). V lost 5 bases, J lost 5 bases, and 16 bases lay in between. The CDR3 sequence is 16 residues long. In germline, CDR1 is SNHLY, CDR2 FYNNEI. In DNA, the CDR3 is TGTGCCAGCAGTACCGACAGCCTAATAAATAATTCACCCCTCCACTTT. Translated: CASSTDSLINNSPLHF.

The chain recombines TRBV19 with TRBJ2-3; 12 bases agree with TRBD2. This CDR3 is 16 amino acids long. From germline, CDR1 is LNHDA and CDR2 SQIVND (reference sequence). Unmatched junction bases numbered 10, after V lost 4 bases and J lost 8 bases. The CDR3 region is CASSNLAGGPGVTQYF. CDR3 nucleotides: TGTGCCAGTAGTAACCTAGCGGGAGGGCCGGGGGTTACGCAGTATTTT.

On this clone itself: Since a much larger clone is just one base distant, this may be a read error. The same CDR3 can be traced to other DNA sequences in this sample. The chain uses TRBV5-4 and TRBJ1-2, with 9 positions matching TRBD1. V lost 4 bases and J lost 4; bases outside the gene matches: 2. CDR3 size: 13 residues. Germline V gene lookup returns CDR1 SGHNT and CDR2 YYREEE (reference sequence). The CDR3 nucleotides read TGTGCCAGCAGCGCGACAGGGGGCTATGGCTACACCTTC. It yields the protein CASSATGGYGYTF.

The chain employs TRBV4-1 and TRBJ1-5, with unresolved D. V was pared by 4 bases and J by 6 bases, with 13 bases between. The germline CDR1 and CDR2 sequences are MGHRA and YSYEKL. The CDR3 is 14 amino acids. This CDR3 is CASSLQTVVQPQHF. CDR3 nucleotides: TGCGCCAGCAGCCTCCAAACTGTGGTTCAGCCCCAGCATTTT.

This sequence joins TRBV6-5 and TRBJ2-7; TRBD2 aligns across 8 bases. The CDR3 covers 14 residues. The germline gives CDR1 MNHEY, CDR2 SVGAGI. Trimming cost V 2 bases and J 3 bases; bases outside gene matches: 3. CDR3 region: CASSYVSGGYEQYF. CDR3 sequence (DNA): TGTGCCAGCAGTTACGTGAGCGGGGGCTACGAGCAGTACTTC.

V usage is TRBV11-2 and J usage is TRBJ2-5, with a weak D call TRBD2 (7 bases). Trimming removed 5 bases at V and 4 bases at J, with 11 bases between. The CDR3 length is 13 residues. Germline V CDR1 and CDR2: SGHAT, FQNNGV. The CDR3 loop reads CASSRGARETQYF. The CDR3 DNA is TGTGCCAGCAGCCGGGGGGCCCGAGAGACCCAGTACTTC.